These 4 T cell receptor beta chains came from one sample sequenced in a study of CD8 T cells in ankylosing spondylitis. Notes on the study in general: In ankylosing spondylitis blood, a motif of 7 to 9 highly homologous TCR beta variants appeared characteristic.

TCRdb re-analysed the 5' RACE reads in MiXCR, keeping a single row per CDR3 protein. The repertoire has 200,000 to 250,000 distinct CDR3 sequences, 7.3% of them found once; the top ten carry 13% to 15%. These TCRs' antigens remain unknown. Specimen: blood, either unsorted or a sorted T cell fraction (not recorded which). These receptors all stem from a male donor with ankylosing spondylitis.

In its sample, this clonotype was seen many times. The chain carries TRBV7-2 and TRBJ2-7; 9 nucleotides line up with TRBD1. The CDR3 spans 16 residues. The germline V gene has CDR1 SGHTA and CDR2 FQGNSA. V gave up 1 base and J gave up 3 bases; unmatched junction bases: 7. The CDR3 region has the DNA TGTGCCAGCAGCTTAGGAGGACAGGGGTTCATCTACGAGCAGTACTTC. Translation gives CASSLGGQGFIYEQYF.

On this clonotype itself: A much more abundant neighbour one base away suggests this may be a read error. The chain is built from TRBV3-1 and TRBJ1-2, with D unresolved. The CDR3 totals 15 residues. Germline V gives CDR1 LGHDT, CDR2 YNNKEL (reference sequence). The CDR3 DNA is TGTGCCACCAGCCAAATGGACCTTTTGGGCTATGGCTACACCTTC. This gives the protein CATSQMDLLGYGYTF.

This clonotype was counted ten times or more. V is TRBV29-1 and J is TRBJ1-2; TRBD1 aligns across 8 bases. CDR1 and CDR2 from the germline V gene are SQVTM and ANQGSEA. The length of the CDR3 is 12 residues. J gave up 9 bases and V 6 bases, and 9 bases lay outside the gene matches. Here the CDR3 reads CSVDRGPESYTF. The CDR3 DNA follows: TGCAGCGTCGACAGGGGCCCTGAGAGCTACACCTTC.

This clonotype has a count of ten or more. This chain uses TRBV10-3 with TRBJ2-3; 11 positions match TRBD2. Germline V gene data show CDR1 as ENHRY and CDR2 as SYGVKD. The length of the CDR3 is 14 residues. The V gene end was trimmed by 9 bases and the J gene end by 1 base; junction bases not matched to a gene: 3. The CDR3 region has the DNA TGTGCCATTGGGACTAGCGGAGGCACAGATACGCAGTATTTT. Translating it yields CAIGTSGGTDTQYF.